This is a list of T cell receptor beta chains from one sample in a study of graft-versus-host responses after intestinal transplantation. Sequencing used immunoSEQ multiplex PCR; TCRdb keeps in-frame clones, though not all of them. In the table there are approximately 110,000 clones, roughly nine tenths of which are singletons. Antigen specificity for these receptors is unknown. The sequencing here drew on unstimulated CD4+ T cells sorted from spleen or lymph node cells, taken before transplant. The source is a human donor who was the organ donor for an intestinal transplant. Both conserved end residues are part of each CDR3. A D gene is named only where the DNA matches it firmly. The size entry is marked missing in some rows and otherwise reads once, few, many or a size class.

TRBV19	15	TRBJ2-3	-	-	CASSLGNTDTDTQYF	TGTGCCAGTAGTTTAGGAAATACTGACACAGATACGCAGTATTTT
TRBV11-1	19	TRBJ2-3	TRBD1	-	CASSLEPTYGQGVGDTQYF	TGTGCCAGCAGCTTAGAACCGACCTACGGACAGGGGGTTGGAGATACGCAGTATTTT
TRBV5-6	18	TRBJ2-2	-	-	CASSSFQGGARSTGELFF	TGTGCCAGCAGCTCGTTCCAAGGGGGGGCGCGGAGCACCGGGGAGCTGTTTTTT
TRBV5-8	17	TRBJ2-2	TRBD2	-	CASSLPGLMVETGELFF	TGTGCCAGCAGCCTACCGGGACTAATGGTTGAGACCGGGGAGCTGTTTTTT
TRBV27	16	TRBJ1-3	TRBD1	-	CASTFTRTGPGNTIYF	TGTGCCAGCACCTTCACCCGGACAGGGCCTGGAAACACCATATATTTT
TRBV23-1	15	TRBJ1-5	-	-	CASSPSPGPNQPQHF	TGCGCCAGCAGTCCCTCCCCGGGGCCGAATCAGCCCCAGCATTTT
TRBV9	16	TRBJ2-1	-	-	CASSVGWGNSYNEQFF	TGTGCCAGCAGCGTAGGATGGGGGAACTCCTACAATGAGCAGTTCTTC
TRBV6-5	13	TRBJ1-1	-	-	CASSYRGDTEAFF	TGTGCCAGCAGTTACAGGGGGGACACTGAAGCTTTCTTT
TRBV4-3	15	TRBJ2-3	-	-	CASSPSGLSTDTQYF	TGCGCCAGCAGTCCCAGCGGGCTTAGCACAGATACGCAGTATTTT
TRBV6-1	13	TRBJ1-1	-	-	CASSEEAQTEAFF	TGTGCCAGCAGTGAAGAGGCGCAGACTGAAGCTTTCTTT
TRBV5-4	14	TRBJ2-5	TRBD1	-	CASSSGTVQETQYF	TGTGCCAGCAGCTCCGGGACAGTACAAGAGACCCAGTACTTC
TRBV19	14	TRBJ2-3	TRBD2	-	CASSSLAGTDTQYF	TGTGCCAGTAGTTCACTAGCGGGAACAGATACGCAGTATTTT
TRBV4-1	17	TRBJ1-5	-	-	CASSQEGKGTSNQPQHF	TGCGCCAGCAGCCAAGAAGGAAAGGGGACCAGCAATCAGCCCCAGCATTTT
TRBV28	16	TRBJ2-3	TRBD2	few	CASSLGLAGGPDTQYF	TGTGCCAGCAGTTTAGGGCTAGCGGGAGGGCCAGATACGCAGTATTTT
TRBV6-4	13	TRBJ2-2	-	-	CASSDRESGELFF	TGTGCCAGCAGTGACAGGGAGTCCGGGGAGCTGTTTTTT
TRBV19	15	TRBJ2-5	TRBD2	-	CASSTGTSGRETQYF	TGTGCCAGTAGTACGGGGACTAGCGGGAGGGAGACCCAGTACTTC
TRBV19	13	TRBJ2-5	-	-	CASSIDRGETQYF	TGTGCCAGTAGTATAGATAGAGGGGAGACCCAGTACTTC
TRBV6-6	16	TRBJ2-3	TRBD2	-	CASTVGTSGNTDTQYF	TGTGCCAGCACCGTAGGGACTAGCGGGAACACAGATACGCAGTATTTT
TRBV30	14	TRBJ1-1	TRBD1	-	CAWSVRYRGTEAFF	TGTGCCTGGAGTGTACGTTACAGGGGAACTGAAGCTTTCTTT
TRBV5-4	15	TRBJ2-7	-	-	CASSLSGLNSYEQYF	TGTGCCAGCAGCTTATCGGGACTTAACTCCTACGAGCAGTACTTC
TRBV28	15	TRBJ1-4	-	-	CASIQGGTTNEKLFF	TGTGCCAGCATACAGGGAGGGACAACTAATGAAAAACTGTTTTTT
TRBV5-1	15	TRBJ2-7	TRBD2	once	CASSSPDGTSHEQYF	TGCGCCAGCAGCTCACCCGATGGGACTAGTCACGAGCAGTACTTC
TRBV11-2	12	TRBJ2-1	-	-	CASSPSGNEQFF	TGTGCCAGCAGCCCCTCAGGGAATGAGCAGTTCTTC
TRBV9	16	TRBJ2-3	TRBD2	-	CASSRHRAGGSDTQYF	TGTGCCAGCAGCAGACACCGAGCGGGGGGTTCAGATACGCAGTATTTT
TRBV6-5	12	TRBJ2-3	-	-	CATERGTDTQYF	TGTGCCACGGAGAGGGGGACAGATACGCAGTATTTT
TRBV29-1	12	TRBJ1-2	-	once	CSVEVGRAGYTF	TGCAGCGTTGAAGTTGGCCGGGCTGGCTACACCTTC
TRBV5-1	14	TRBJ2-7	TRBD2	-	CASSPIAGHYEQYF	TGCGCCAGCAGCCCGATAGCGGGACATTACGAGCAGTACTTC
TRBV10-3	13	TRBJ1-2	-	once	CAISESHGLGYTF	TGTGCCATCAGTGAGTCGCACGGCTTAGGCTACACCTTC
TRBV29-1	12	TRBJ1-1	-	-	CSVDDRRAEAFF	TGCAGCGTCGATGACAGGAGGGCTGAAGCTTTCTTT
TRBV28	15	TRBJ2-7	TRBD1	-	CASSLYRDRSYEQYF	TGTGCCAGCAGTTTATACCGGGACAGGTCCTACGAGCAGTACTTC
TRBV10-3	12	TRBJ1-3	-	few	CATGGSGNTIYF	TGTGCCACCGGTGGCTCTGGAAACACCATATATTTT
TRBV5-4	14	TRBJ1-2	TRBD1	few	CASSTDRGSYGYTF	TGTGCCAGCAGTACGGACAGGGGATCCTATGGCTACACCTTC
TRBV7-2	13	TRBJ2-3	-	-	CASSLGSADTQYF	TGTGCCAGCAGCTTAGGATCCGCAGATACGCAGTATTTT
TRBV18	13	TRBJ2-5	-	-	CASSPVSGQTQYF	TGTGCCAGCTCACCCGTGTCGGGGCAGACCCAGTACTTC
TRBV11-2	17	TRBJ1-4	TRBD1	-	CASSLVRGRTGEEKLFF	TGTGCCAGCAGCTTAGTTCGCGGTAGGACAGGGGAAGAAAAACTGTTTTTT
TRBV7-9	15	TRBJ1-1	-	-	CASSLGSGVLSRAFF	TGTGCCAGCAGCTTAGGGTCTGGGGTTTTGTCAAGGGCTTTCTTT
TRBV9	17	TRBJ1-3	-	-	CASSVEQIPTSGNTIYF	TGTGCCAGCAGCGTGGAACAGATACCGACCTCTGGAAACACCATATATTTT
TRBV4-2	18	TRBJ2-3	TRBD2	-	CASSLGLAGDIPTDTQYF	TGTGCCAGCAGCCTCGGACTAGCGGGAGATATACCCACAGATACGCAGTATTTT
TRBV28	13	TRBJ1-2	-	-	CASGIIGDYGYTF	TGTGCCAGCGGTATTATAGGGGACTATGGCTACACCTTC
TRBV19	15	TRBJ2-7	TRBD1	-	CASSIAGTGNYEQYF	TGTGCCAGTAGTATAGCCGGGACAGGGAACTACGAGCAGTACTTC
TRBV4-1	17	TRBJ2-5	TRBD1	-	CASSPFWSQGARETQYF	TGCGCCAGCAGCCCATTCTGGTCTCAGGGGGCTCGAGAGACCCAGTACTTC
TRBV6-5	13	TRBJ1-2	TRBD1	-	CASSPDRGYGYTF	TGTGCCAGCAGCCCGGACAGGGGCTATGGCTACACCTTC
TRBV14	16	TRBJ2-3	-	-	CASSLGIARATDTQYF	TGTGCCAGCAGCCTAGGTATAGCGCGGGCCACAGATACGCAGTATTTT
TRBV29-1	13	TRBJ2-4	-	-	CSVEDLAKNIQYF	TGCAGCGTTGAAGACCTAGCCAAAAACATTCAGTACTTC
TRBV5-1	14	TRBJ2-5	TRBD1	-	CASSLDRGQETQYF	TGCGCCAGCAGCTTGGACAGGGGCCAAGAGACCCAGTACTTC
TRBV18	15	TRBJ1-4	-	once	CASSFGQVTNEKLFF	TGTGCCAGCTCATTCGGGCAGGTGACTAATGAAAAACTGTTTTTT
TRBV30	14	TRBJ1-4	-	-	CAWSNQGWGEKLFF	TGTGCCTGGAGTAACCAGGGTTGGGGGGAAAAACTGTTTTTT
TRBV6-1	15	TRBJ1-4	-	-	CASGSTWTTNEKLFF	TGTGCCAGCGGGTCCACGTGGACAACTAATGAAAAACTGTTTTTT
TRBV10-3	15	TRBJ2-5	TRBD1	once	CAISEIGQAQETQYF	TGTGCCATCAGTGAAATTGGACAGGCCCAAGAGACCCAGTACTTC
TRBV12-5	14	TRBJ2-1	-	-	CASGLVGARNEQFF	TGTGCTAGTGGTTTGGTAGGTGCCAGGAATGAGCAGTTCTTC
TRBV7-2	14	TRBJ2-1	TRBD2	-	CASSYSGRSNEQFF	TGTGCCAGCAGCTATAGCGGGAGGAGCAATGAGCAGTTCTTC